The text below deals with one T cell receptor (beta chain). Antigen specificity is unknown. A minimum of one pre-ART and two post-ART PBMC samples existed for each donor. Every single participant having HIV got treatment inside the United States. This sample is part of a study of long-term antiretroviral therapy in people with HIV. About the study: Collection dates of the earliest samples fall about a decade before the 2015 immediate-ART recommendation.

The libraries were made with immunoSEQ v3.0 at survey level. Profiled with immunoSEQ multiplex PCR; TCRdb holds only in-frame clones, not every one. The sample contains 30,000 to 50,000 clones, approximately 87% of which appear only once. Overall study findings and caveats: Viral resistance, ART adherence and therapy changes all lacked available data.

The sequence was obtained from a woman between 50 and 59 years old with HIV. Material: unsorted PBMCs, obtained 1.2 years after starting antiretroviral therapy.

The CDR3 DNA is TGTGCCACCAAGGCAGTTGACGGCTACACCTTC. Translation gives CATKAVDGYTF. The chain employs TRBV15 and TRBJ1-2; D gene uncertain. CDR1 and CDR2 from the germline V gene are LNHNV and YYDKDF (reference sequence). Between the trimmed V and J ends, which lost 7 bases and 8 bases, there was a span of 11 bases. The CDR3 has 11 amino acids.